A selection of T cell receptor beta chains follows, all from one sample in a study of CD8+ T cells in alopecia areata. The method was immunoSEQ multiplex PCR; TCRdb's version includes in-frame clones alone and lacks a portion of them. Among some 170,000 clones listed, 63% were seen once. The sample consisted of CD4+ T cells sorted from blood, taken at week 0. All receptors derive from a human donor with alopecia areata. The CDR3 runs from the conserved cysteine through the conserved F or W. Each record gives: clone size, J gene, V gene, D gene, CDR3 protein, CDR3 DNA. The D gene is left open where the match is weak. Clone size is not always given. Where it is, it says once, few, many or a class for expanded clones.

clone size: -
J gene: TRBJ2-3
V gene: TRBV5-1
D gene: TRBD1
CDR3 protein: CASSPGQALTDTQYF
CDR3 DNA: TGCGCCAGCAGCCCGGGACAGGCCCTCACAGATACGCAGTATTTT

clone size: few
J gene: TRBJ2-1
V gene: TRBV29-1
D gene: -
CDR3 protein: CSVSGVYEQFF
CDR3 DNA: TGCAGCGTTTCAGGGGTGTATGAGCAGTTCTTC

clone size: -
J gene: TRBJ2-7
V gene: TRBV18
D gene: TRBD1
CDR3 protein: CASSAQGSSGEQYF
CDR3 DNA: TGTGCCAGCTCAGCACAGGGGTCTTCGGGCGAGCAGTACTTC

clone size: -
J gene: TRBJ2-7
V gene: TRBV15
D gene: TRBD1
CDR3 protein: CATSRDWGQGHEQYF
CDR3 DNA: TGTGCCACCAGCAGAGATTGGGGACAGGGGCACGAGCAGTACTTC

clone size: -
J gene: TRBJ1-2
V gene: TRBV30
D gene: -
CDR3 protein: CAWSASGYGYTF
CDR3 DNA: TGTGCCTGGAGTGCGTCAGGGTATGGCTACACCTTC

clone size: -
J gene: TRBJ2-1
V gene: TRBV5-1
D gene: -
CDR3 protein: CASSLGLGSRIGNNEQFF
CDR3 DNA: TGCGCCAGCAGCTTGGGCCTAGGCTCCCGGATTGGGAACAATGAGCAGTTCTTC

clone size: -
J gene: TRBJ1-2
V gene: TRBV30
D gene: -
CDR3 protein: CASFPYRF
CDR3 DNA: TGTGCCTCGTTCCCTTACCGATTC

clone size: -
J gene: TRBJ2-1
V gene: TRBV19
D gene: TRBD2
CDR3 protein: CASSMYAGVVNEQFF
CDR3 DNA: TGTGCCAGTAGTATGTACGCGGGGGTAGTGAATGAGCAGTTCTTC

clone size: -
J gene: TRBJ1-4
V gene: TRBV7-2
D gene: TRBD1
CDR3 protein: CASSRPTGRHEKLFF
CDR3 DNA: TGTGCCAGCAGTCGGCCGACAGGGCGACATGAAAAACTGTTTTTT

clone size: few
J gene: TRBJ2-7
V gene: TRBV29-1
D gene: TRBD1
CDR3 protein: CSARSPGQGYEQYF
CDR3 DNA: TGCAGCGCCCGGAGTCCGGGACAGGGATACGAGCAGTACTTC

clone size: -
J gene: TRBJ1-6
V gene: TRBV6-1
D gene: -
CDR3 protein: CASSSRGNSPLHF
CDR3 DNA: TGTGCCAGCAGCTCCAGGGGTAATTCACCCCTCCACTTT

clone size: -
J gene: TRBJ2-7
V gene: TRBV28
D gene: TRBD1
CDR3 protein: CASRPGQSIYEQYF
CDR3 DNA: TGTGCCAGCAGACCGGGACAGAGTATCTACGAGCAGTACTTC

clone size: -
J gene: TRBJ2-5
V gene: TRBV7-6
D gene: TRBD1
CDR3 protein: CASSLVSGQGQETQYF
CDR3 DNA: TGTGCCAGCAGCTTAGTTTCGGGACAGGGGCAGGAGACCCAGTACTTC

clone size: -
J gene: TRBJ1-1
V gene: TRBV29-1
D gene: -
CDR3 protein: CSGQGKTEAFF
CDR3 DNA: TGCAGCGGTCAGGGAAAAACTGAAGCTTTCTTT

clone size: -
J gene: TRBJ2-1
V gene: TRBV14
D gene: TRBD1
CDR3 protein: CASNSEGGVPYNEQFF
CDR3 DNA: TGTGCCAGCAACAGCGAAGGGGGCGTCCCCTACAATGAGCAGTTCTTC

clone size: -
J gene: TRBJ1-1
V gene: TRBV29-1
D gene: -
CDR3 protein: CSVEDRGMNTEAFF
CDR3 DNA: TGCAGCGTTGAAGACAGGGGCATGAACACTGAAGCTTTCTTT

clone size: -
J gene: TRBJ1-1
V gene: TRBV4-3
D gene: -
CDR3 protein: CASSLTLTANTEAFF
CDR3 DNA: TGCGCCAGCAGCCTGACCTTGACAGCCAACACTGAAGCTTTCTTT

clone size: -
J gene: TRBJ2-3
V gene: TRBV29-1
D gene: -
CDR3 protein: CSASPGEDTQYF
CDR3 DNA: TGCAGCGCCTCTCCGGGTGAGGATACGCAGTATTTT

clone size: -
J gene: TRBJ1-2
V gene: TRBV27
D gene: TRBD1
CDR3 protein: CASSPLDRESYGYTF
CDR3 DNA: TGTGCCAGCAGTCCACTGGACAGGGAGAGCTATGGCTACACCTTC

clone size: -
J gene: TRBJ1-1
V gene: TRBV6-5
D gene: -
CDR3 protein: CASSYSKNTEAFF
CDR3 DNA: TGTGCCAGCAGTTACTCAAAGAACACTGAAGCTTTCTTT

clone size: -
J gene: TRBJ2-7
V gene: TRBV20-1
D gene: -
CDR3 protein: CSASATYEQYF
CDR3 DNA: TGCAGTGCTTCGGCTACCTACGAGCAGTACTTC

clone size: -
J gene: TRBJ1-1
V gene: TRBV11-2
D gene: -
CDR3 protein: CASSRGGTEAFF
CDR3 DNA: TGTGCCAGCAGCCGAGGAGGCACTGAAGCTTTCTTT

clone size: once
J gene: TRBJ2-1
V gene: TRBV7-3
D gene: -
CDR3 protein: CASSFHRDNEQFF
CDR3 DNA: TGTGCCAGCAGCTTCCACAGGGACAATGAGCAGTTCTTC

clone size: -
J gene: TRBJ2-7
V gene: TRBV5-6
D gene: -
CDR3 protein: CASSLRTNEQYF
CDR3 DNA: TGTGCCAGCAGCTTGCGGACTAACGAGCAGTACTTC

clone size: few
J gene: TRBJ2-6
V gene: TRBV5-6
D gene: TRBD1
CDR3 protein: CASSTPTGDALSGANVLTF
CDR3 DNA: TGTGCCAGCAGCACTCCGACAGGGGACGCCCTCTCTGGGGCCAACGTCCTGACTTTC

clone size: -
J gene: TRBJ2-1
V gene: TRBV29-1
D gene: TRBD1
CDR3 protein: CSVPSDRVLNEQFF
CDR3 DNA: TGCAGCGTTCCCTCGGACAGGGTCCTCAATGAGCAGTTCTTC

clone size: few
J gene: TRBJ1-4
V gene: TRBV29-1
D gene: -
CDR3 protein: CSDYRDTGGDEKLFF
CDR3 DNA: TGCAGCGATTACCGGGACACGGGAGGGGATGAAAAACTGTTTTTT

clone size: -
J gene: TRBJ1-1
V gene: TRBV30
D gene: TRBD1
CDR3 protein: CAWSRGLNTEAFF
CDR3 DNA: TGTGCCTGGTCAAGGGGGCTGAACACTGAAGCTTTCTTT

clone size: few
J gene: TRBJ1-1
V gene: TRBV29-1
D gene: -
CDR3 protein: CSVDEGGWTEAFF
CDR3 DNA: TGCAGCGTTGACGAGGGTGGATGGACTGAAGCTTTCTTT

clone size: few
J gene: TRBJ2-6
V gene: TRBV5-1
D gene: -
CDR3 protein: CASSLDVAGANVLTF
CDR3 DNA: TGCGCCAGCAGCTTGGATGTGGCTGGGGCCAACGTCCTGACTTTC

clone size: -
J gene: TRBJ2-7
V gene: TRBV2
D gene: TRBD2
CDR3 protein: CASSGSGGSYEQYF
CDR3 DNA: TGTGCCAGCAGTGGGAGCGGGGGGAGCTACGAGCAGTACTTC

clone size: -
J gene: TRBJ2-3
V gene: TRBV29-1
D gene: TRBD2
CDR3 protein: CSVVLVGGSSGTDTQYF
CDR3 DNA: TGCAGCGTTGTCCTGGTGGGGGGGTCCTCTGGGACAGATACGCAGTATTTT

clone size: -
J gene: TRBJ2-1
V gene: TRBV5-6
D gene: TRBD2
CDR3 protein: CASSESGGAYNEQFF
CDR3 DNA: TGTGCCAGCAGCGAAAGCGGGGGGGCTTACAATGAGCAGTTCTTC

clone size: -
J gene: TRBJ1-2
V gene: TRBV30
D gene: -
CDR3 protein: CAWSRGDGAYGYTF
CDR3 DNA: TGTGCCTGGAGCCGAGGGGACGGAGCCTATGGCTACACCTTC

clone size: -
J gene: TRBJ2-1
V gene: TRBV2
D gene: TRBD2
CDR3 protein: CASLSGGLNEQFF
CDR3 DNA: TGTGCCAGCCTTAGCGGGGGCCTAAATGAGCAGTTCTTC

clone size: -
J gene: TRBJ1-2
V gene: TRBV29-1
D gene: -
CDR3 protein: CSVDLGVGYTF
CDR3 DNA: TGCAGCGTTGATTTGGGGGTTGGCTACACCTTC

clone size: -
J gene: TRBJ2-6
V gene: TRBV27
D gene: -
CDR3 protein: CASSLIHDGSGANVLTF
CDR3 DNA: TGTGCCAGCAGTTTAATCCATGATGGCTCTGGGGCCAACGTCCTGACTTTC

clone size: -
J gene: TRBJ2-1
V gene: TRBV29-1
D gene: -
CDR3 protein: CSVIEGRNEQFF
CDR3 DNA: TGCAGCGTGATCGAGGGGCGCAATGAGCAGTTCTTC

clone size: -
J gene: TRBJ2-1
V gene: TRBV4-3
D gene: TRBD1
CDR3 protein: CASSQRTGDNEQFF
CDR3 DNA: TGCGCCAGCAGCCAAAGGACAGGGGACAATGAGCAGTTCTTC

clone size: -
J gene: TRBJ1-2
V gene: TRBV29-1
D gene: -
CDR3 protein: CSVQAGTTNYGYTF
CDR3 DNA: TGCAGCGTTCAGGCAGGGACGACTAACTATGGCTACACCTTC

clone size: -
J gene: TRBJ2-1
V gene: TRBV29-1
D gene: -
CDR3 protein: CSGSRGGYGEQFF
CDR3 DNA: TGCAGCGGTTCCAGAGGGGGGTACGGTGAGCAGTTCTTC

clone size: few
J gene: TRBJ2-7
V gene: TRBV14
D gene: -
CDR3 protein: CASSQGWAYEQYF
CDR3 DNA: TGTGCCAGCAGCCAGGGGTGGGCCTACGAGCAGTACTTC

clone size: -
J gene: TRBJ1-3
V gene: TRBV7-8
D gene: -
CDR3 protein: CASSSSGGNTIYF
CDR3 DNA: TGTGCCAGCAGCTCTTCAGGGGGAAACACCATATATTTT

clone size: once
J gene: TRBJ2-5
V gene: TRBV21-1
D gene: -
CDR3 protein: CASTPRRSQETQYF
CDR3 DNA: TGTGCCAGCACCCCGAGACGGTCACAAGAGACCCAGTACTTC

clone size: once
J gene: TRBJ1-2
V gene: TRBV5-1
D gene: -
CDR3 protein: CASSLEAYYGYTF
CDR3 DNA: TGCGCCAGCAGCTTGGAGGCCTACTATGGCTACACCTTC

clone size: -
J gene: TRBJ1-2
V gene: TRBV30
D gene: -
CDR3 protein: CAWSNGGYGYTF
CDR3 DNA: TGTGCCTGGAGTAACGGGGGCTATGGCTACACCTTC

clone size: few
J gene: TRBJ2-5
V gene: TRBV10-2
D gene: -
CDR3 protein: CASGGGVVGETQYF
CDR3 DNA: TGCGCCAGCGGCGGGGGCGTGGTGGGAGAGACCCAGTACTTC

clone size: -
J gene: TRBJ2-1
V gene: TRBV7-9
D gene: -
CDR3 protein: CASSLRVIVTYNEQFF
CDR3 DNA: TGTGCCAGCAGCCTTAGGGTGATAGTTACCTACAATGAGCAGTTCTTC

clone size: -
J gene: TRBJ1-1
V gene: TRBV29-1
D gene: TRBD1
CDR3 protein: CSVVQGSTEAFF
CDR3 DNA: TGCAGCGTCGTACAGGGGAGTACTGAAGCTTTCTTT

clone size: -
J gene: TRBJ1-1
V gene: TRBV9
D gene: -
CDR3 protein: CASSVGGYGTEAFF
CDR3 DNA: TGTGCCAGCAGCGTAGGGGGATACGGCACTGAAGCTTTCTTT

clone size: -
J gene: TRBJ2-1
V gene: TRBV29-1
D gene: -
CDR3 protein: CSVGTGYNEQFF
CDR3 DNA: TGCAGCGTCGGAACAGGTTACAATGAGCAGTTCTTC

clone size: few
J gene: TRBJ2-3
V gene: TRBV7-3
D gene: -
CDR3 protein: CASSLMGATDTQYF
CDR3 DNA: TGTGCCAGCAGCCTAATGGGGGCCACAGATACGCAGTATTTT

clone size: -
J gene: TRBJ2-6
V gene: TRBV4-3
D gene: -
CDR3 protein: CASSQELSGANVLTF
CDR3 DNA: TGCGCCAGCAGCCAAGAGCTATCCGGGGCCAACGTCCTGACTTTC

clone size: -
J gene: TRBJ1-2
V gene: TRBV9
D gene: TRBD1
CDR3 protein: CASSEGQVGGYTF
CDR3 DNA: TGTGCCAGCAGCGAGGGACAGGTGGGCGGCTACACCTTC

clone size: many
J gene: TRBJ2-1
V gene: TRBV7-8
D gene: TRBD2
CDR3 protein: CASSLDWGLAFNEQFF
CDR3 DNA: TGTGCCAGCAGCTTGGACTGGGGACTAGCCTTCAATGAGCAGTTCTTC

clone size: few
J gene: TRBJ2-7
V gene: TRBV29-1
D gene: -
CDR3 protein: CGGIQGYEQYF
CDR3 DNA: TGCGGAGGGATTCAGGGCTACGAGCAGTACTTC

clone size: -
J gene: TRBJ1-2
V gene: TRBV30
D gene: -
CDR3 protein: CAWSIGQNYGYTF
CDR3 DNA: TGTGCCTGGAGCATAGGGCAGAACTATGGCTACACCTTC